The 11 T cell receptor beta chains listed next were all sequenced from one sample in a study of CD8 T cells in Susac syndrome. It was with random hexamers that roughly 0.45 to 1 ug RNA was reverse transcribed. MiXCR, applied by TCRdb to the immunoSEQ multiplex PCR reads, yields one record per CDR3 protein. The sample lists 250,000 or so distinct CDR3 sequences, 93% occurring once. The sequenced sample consisted of CD4+ T cells from PBMCs. These TCRs come from a human donor with multiple sclerosis.

This clonotype is a singleton in its sample. This chain links TRBV20-1 with TRBJ2-3; unclear D gene. The CDR3 spans 10 residues. Germline values: CDR1 DFQATT, CDR2 SNEGSKA (reference sequence). Trimming removed 6 bases from V and 6 bases from J, with 7 bases in between. The CDR3 nucleotides are TGCAGTGCGAAGACGGATACGCAGTATTTT. This sequence encodes CSAKTDTQYF.

The gene calls are TRBV29-1 and TRBJ1-3, with 7 nucleotides matching TRBD1. This CDR3 is 16 amino acids long. Trimming took 7 bases from V and 0 from J; bases not matched to a gene: 12. The germline CDR1 and CDR2 sequences are SQVTM and ANQGSEA. The CDR3 region has the DNA TGCAGCGCATCTACAGGGGCCTCTCCCTCTGGAAACACCATATATTTT. Translated, it gives CSASTGASPSGNTIYF.

V and J are TRBV7-9 and TRBJ2-2; 8 bases agree with TRBD2. V was pared by 5 bases and J by 2 bases, with 7 bases of the junction left unmatched. The CDR3 consists of 16 residues. Per germline, CDR1 SEHNR and CDR2 FQNEAQ (reference sequence). The CDR3 nucleotides read TGTGCCAGCAGCCCTAGCCTAGCGGGTAACACCGGGGAGCTGTTTTTT. Its protein product is CASSPSLAGNTGELFF.

The V call is TRBV5-4, the J call TRBJ2-2, with no clear D. V dropped 4 bases and J dropped 1 base, with 11 bases sitting between them. Germline-derived CDR1 and CDR2 are SGHNT and YYREEE (reference sequence). The length of the CDR3 is 15 residues. CDR3 sequence reads: CASSPEIQNTGELFF. Written as DNA, the CDR3 is TGTGCCAGCAGCCCGGAAATTCAGAACACCGGGGAGCTGTTTTTT.

The genes are TRBV2 and TRBJ1-2; D is unresolved. Looked up from germline, CDR1 is SNHLY and CDR2 is FYNNEI. V was trimmed by 4 bases and J by 2 bases, leaving 8 bases between them. This CDR3 region has 13 residues. CDR3 sequence: CASSAGQNYGYTF. In nucleotides, the CDR3 is TGTGCCAGCAGTGCCGGTCAGAACTATGGCTACACCTTC. The full variable domain, its missing parts supplied by reference TRBV2 and TRBJ1-2, is EPEVTQTPSHQVTQMGQEVILRCVPISNHLYFYWYRQILGQKVEFLVSFYNNEISEKSEIFDDQFSVERPDGSNFTLKIRSTKLEDSAMYFCASSAGQNYGYTFGSGTRLTVV.

This chain joins TRBV18 and TRBJ1-2; no clear D. V was pared by 3 bases and J by 3 bases, with 14 bases between. Germline CDR1 KGHSH, CDR2 LQKENI. The CDR3 totals 15 residues. CDR3 sequence reads: CASSPTYGGYYGYTF. In DNA form, the CDR3 reads TGTGCCAGCTCACCTACATACGGCGGTTACTATGGCTACACCTTC.

The V call is TRBV29-1, the J call TRBJ1-1, with D uncertain. The CDR3 runs to 13 residues. V lost 6 bases and J 4 bases, leaving 15 bases between the germline ends. Germline CDR1 is SQVTM and CDR2 is ANQGSEA. The CDR3 DNA reads as TGCAGCGTGATGCACTCCGGCGGCACTGAAGCTTTCTTT. The encoded protein is CSVMHSGGTEAFF.

The chain recombines TRBV20-1 with TRBJ2-7; TRBD2 matches 13 bases. With 6 bases clipped from V and 9 bases from J, the junction kept 17 bases outside the gene matches. The CDR3 contains 16 residues. Germline V gives CDR1 DFQATT, CDR2 SNEGSKA (reference sequence). For the CDR3, the DNA is TGCAGTGCCTCAATAGAATCGACTAGCGGGGGGCTTTCGCAGTACTTC. Amino acid sequence: CSASIESTSGGLSQYF.

The chain recombines TRBV2 with TRBJ2-2, with D hard to call. Trimming removed 7 bases from V and 1 base from J, with 7 bases in between. This CDR3 has 13 amino acids. The germline CDR1 and CDR2 sequences are SNHLY and FYNNEI. In DNA form, the CDR3 reads TGTGCCAGCAAGTACGAGAACACCGGGGAGCTGTTTTTT. Translating it yields CASKYENTGELFF.

This clonotype was counted a single time. The gene calls are TRBV20-1 and TRBJ2-7; 12 bases are a match to TRBD2. This CDR3 has 15 amino acids. V dropped 4 bases and J dropped 4; count of bases not matched to a gene: 8. CDR1 and CDR2 from the germline V gene are DFQATT and SNEGSKA (reference sequence). CDR3 in amino acids: CSANSHTSGGYEQYF. CDR3 nucleotide sequence: TGCAGTGCTAACAGCCACACTAGCGGGGGGTACGAGCAGTACTTC.

In its sample, this clonotype was seen a few times. The CDR3 DNA is TGTGCCAGCAGCCAAGGTCCTTACGAGCAGTACTTC. Amino acid sequence: CASSQGPYEQYF. V and J are TRBV3-1 and TRBJ2-7; D gene uncertain. CDR1 and CDR2 from the germline V gene are LGHDT and YNNKEL (reference sequence). The CDR3 is made up of 12 amino acids. The ends were cut back, 1 base at V and 4 bases at J, with 5 bases in the middle.